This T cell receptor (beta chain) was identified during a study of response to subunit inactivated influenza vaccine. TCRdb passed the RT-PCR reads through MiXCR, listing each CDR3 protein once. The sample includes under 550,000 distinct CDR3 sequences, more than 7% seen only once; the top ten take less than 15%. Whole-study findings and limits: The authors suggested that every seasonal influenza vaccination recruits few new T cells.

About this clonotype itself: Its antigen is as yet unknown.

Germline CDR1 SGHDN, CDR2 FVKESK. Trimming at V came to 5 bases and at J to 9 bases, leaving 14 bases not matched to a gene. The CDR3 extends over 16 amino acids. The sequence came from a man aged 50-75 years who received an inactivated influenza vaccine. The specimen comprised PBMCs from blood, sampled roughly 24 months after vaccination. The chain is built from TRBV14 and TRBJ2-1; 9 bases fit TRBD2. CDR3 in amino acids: CASSWIGGGGASEQFF. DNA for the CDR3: TGTGCCAGCAGCTGGATTGGGGGCGGGGGGGCCTCTGAGCAGTTCTTC.